The 30 T cell receptor beta chains given below trace back to one sample, sequenced in a study of T cells in Graves' hyperthyroidism and ophthalmopathy. RNA transcripts served as the template for amplifying TCR beta CDR3 regions. Using the HTBI primer set, a first-round RT-PCR was run on the TCR CDR3. TCRdb reprocessed the multiplex PCR reads with MiXCR, giving one entry per CDR3 protein. The sample holds roughly 300,000 distinct CDR3 sequences, around 13% seen once. The sample taken for sequencing was blood. The receptors stem from a woman aged 25-40 years with Graves' hyperthyroidism.

This clonotype was seen a few times. The J gene is TRBJ1-1, the V gene TRBV7-3, with D possibly matching TRBD1 (5 bases). From germline, CDR1 is SGHTA and CDR2 FQGTGA. The CDR3 has 13 amino acids. Trimming shortened V by 5 bases and J by 2 bases, and 9 bases separated the two germline ends. The CDR3 reads CASSVQGNTEAFF. CDR3 DNA: TGTGCCAGCAGCGTGCAGGGCAACACTGAAGCTTTCTTT.

The V and J genes are TRBV6-2 or TRBV6-3 and TRBJ2-1, with unresolved D. This CDR3 is built from 11 residues. V was trimmed by 8 bases and J by 9 bases, leaving 11 bases between them. CDR1 is MNHEY, CDR2 SVGEGT, per germline. The CDR3 DNA follows: TGTGCCAGCCATGTGGGCGGTGAGCAGTTCTTC. The encoded protein is CASHVGGEQFF.

This clonotype has at least ten counts. The rearrangement links TRBV28 to TRBJ2-7; D not resolved. Germline assignment: CDR1 MDHEN and CDR2 SYDVKM. Trimming removed 10 bases at V and 4 bases at J, with 17 bases between. The CDR3 consists of 13 residues. CDR3 residues: CATFDRNNYEQYF. The CDR3 nucleotides read TGTGCCACCTTCGACCGAAACAATTACGAGCAGTACTTC. The complete variable domain, with remaining parts taken from reference TRBV28 and TRBJ2-7, reads DVKVTQSSRYLVKRTGEKVFLECVQDMDHENMFWYRQDPGLGLRLIYFSYDVKMKEKGDIPEGYSVSREKKERFSLILESASTNQTSMYLCATFDRNNYEQYFGPGTRLTVT.

This clonotype was found many times. The chain combines TRBV7-9 with TRBJ1-1; D not certain. The CDR3 contains 12 residues. V shed 3 bases and J shed 6 bases, with 8 bases lying between them. Germline CDR1 SEHNR, CDR2 FQNEAQ (reference sequence). The CDR3 spells CASSFPGSEAFF. For the CDR3, the DNA is TGTGCCAGCAGCTTCCCGGGGTCTGAAGCTTTCTTT.

This clonotype showed up just a few times. The chain couples TRBV5-1 to TRBJ2-4; D gene uncertain. Looked up from germline, CDR1 is SGHRS and CDR2 is YFSETQ. Trimming stripped 1 base from V and 9 bases from J, with 8 bases between. The CDR3 spans 12 residues. Here the CDR3 reads CASSLLPGIQYF. In DNA, the CDR3 is TGCGCCAGCAGCTTGCTACCGGGCATTCAGTACTTC.

This chain uses TRBV20-1 with TRBJ1-2, with D possibly TRBD1 on 6 matching bases. Trimming cost V 5 bases and J 4 bases, with 14 bases left between them. CDR3 length: 13 residues. Germline values: CDR1 DFQATT, CDR2 SNEGSKA (reference sequence). The CDR3 nucleotides are TGCAGTGCTGGCAGGGGTCATCCCTATGGCTACACCTTC. Amino acids: CSAGRGHPYGYTF.

This clonotype was counted between two and nine times. The V call is TRBV20-1, the J call TRBJ2-6; TRBD1 agrees at 11 bases. J gave up 3 bases and V 4 bases, and 14 bases lay outside the gene matches. Germline V gene lookup returns CDR1 DFQATT and CDR2 SNEGSKA (reference sequence). There are 19 residues in the CDR3. This CDR3 is CSAIITGTGGGGGANVLTF. The CDR3 nucleotides are TGCAGTGCTATCATCACCGGGACAGGGGGGGGAGGTGGGGCCAACGTCCTGACTTTC.

The V call is TRBV27, the J call TRBJ2-5; D call uncertain. V was pared by 5 bases and J by 2 bases, with 12 bases between. Germline lookup yields CDR1 MNHEY and CDR2 SMNVEV (reference sequence). The CDR3 runs 14 residues. The DNA of the CDR3 is TGTGCCAGCAGTCCGGTACTCCGTCAAGAGACCCAGTACTTC. It codes for CASSPVLRQETQYF.

This clonotype was seen a handful of times. This sequence joins TRBV7-3 and TRBJ2-1, with 9 bases identical to TRBD1. The CDR3 runs 15 residues. The germline gives CDR1 SGHTA, CDR2 FQGTGA. J gave up 7 bases and V 0 bases, and 4 bases lay outside the gene matches. CDR3 in DNA: TGTGCCAGCAGCTTAACCGGGACAGGGCCTAATGAGCAGTTCTTC. Its translation is CASSLTGTGPNEQFF.

The chain couples TRBV7-2 to TRBJ2-3; 13 bases fit TRBD2. V lost 6 bases to trimming and J lost 6 bases; unmatched junction nucleotides: 9. The CDR3 totals 16 residues. CDR1 and CDR2 from the germline V gene are SGHTA and FQGNSA. The chain's CDR3 is CASRQPGLAGTDTQYF. DNA of the CDR3: TGTGCCAGCAGACAACCGGGACTAGCGGGAACGGATACGCAGTATTTT.

This clonotype was observed at least ten times. The V and J genes are TRBV12-3 or TRBV12-4 and TRBJ1-2, with D perhaps matching TRBD1 (6 bases). The CDR3 consists of 13 residues. The V end lost 8 bases, the J end lost 6 bases, and 16 bases lay between the germline ends. Here the CDR3 DNA reads TGTGCCAGCGGAGAAAACAGGGTGAATGGCTACACCTTC. Protein product: CASGENRVNGYTF.

The J gene is TRBJ2-7, the V gene TRBV6-1; 7 bases line up with TRBD2. Germline V lookup: CDR1 MNHNS, CDR2 SASEGT. This CDR3 has 13 residues. V shed 4 bases, J shed 13 bases, and the junction held 13 bases outside the gene matches. Here the CDR3 DNA reads TGTGCCAGCAGTGCCCCGGGTCACAGCGGGGTCTACTTC. Its protein product is CASSAPGHSGVYF.

This clonotype was counted at least ten times. Here the CDR3 reads CSARPQEVGQFF. CDR3 nucleotides: TGCAGTGCTAGACCGCAGGAAGTAGGGCAGTTCTTC. The chain joins TRBV20-1 to TRBJ2-1; unclear D gene. The CDR3 runs to 12 residues. Germline CDR1 reads DFQATT; CDR2 reads SNEGSKA (reference sequence). The ends were cut back, 2 bases at V and 12 bases at J, with 14 bases in the middle.

This clonotype was seen more than once but under ten times. The chain couples TRBV9 to TRBJ2-3, with TRBD1 matching 10 bases. V shed 4 bases and J 2 bases; nucleotides not matched to a gene: 16. This CDR3 region has 19 residues. CDR1 is SGDLS and CDR2 is YYNGEE in the germline V gene. The CDR3 nucleotides read TGTGCCAGCAGCCCCGGGACAGGGGTTTTTGGTCGTTTCACAGATACGCAGTATTTT. Residues: CASSPGTGVFGRFTDTQYF. The full variable domain, completed using reference TRBV9 and TRBJ2-3, is DSGVTQTPKHLITATGQRVTLRCSPRSGDLSVYWYQQSLDQGLQFLIQYYNGEERAKGNILERFSAQQFPDLHSELNLSSLELGDSALYFCASSPGTGVFGRFTDTQYFGPGTRLTVL.

This clonotype has at least ten counts. The chain combines TRBV6-1 with TRBJ2-7; weak D call: TRBD2 (5 bases). The CDR3 length is 14 residues. The V end was cut by 6 bases, the J end by 4 bases, with 16 bases between. The germline gives CDR1 MNHNS, CDR2 SASEGT. The CDR3 spells CASRGGVGGYEQYF. CDR3 coding DNA: TGTGCCAGCAGGGGTGGGGTAGGAGGTTACGAGCAGTACTTC.

The rearrangement uses TRBV19 and TRBJ1-1, with D perhaps matching TRBD1 (5 bases). The length of the CDR3 is 12 residues. Germline V gene sequence: CDR1 LNHDA, CDR2 SQIVND (reference sequence). Deletions cut 3 bases from V and 5 bases from J, with 7 bases between. The CDR3 DNA reads as TGTGCCAGTAGTATGGAGGGGACTGAAGCTTTCTTT. It is translated as CASSMEGTEAFF.

This clonotype was detected ten times or more. The rearrangement joins TRBV11-2 to TRBJ1-6; no clear D. The ends were cut back, 1 base at V and 6 bases at J, with 10 bases in the middle. Germline CDR1 and CDR2: SGHAT and FQNNGV. This CDR3 spans 15 amino acids. CDR3: CASSLGQGSNSPLHF. The CDR3 DNA reads TGTGCCAGCAGCTTAGGCCAAGGGAGTAATTCACCCCTCCACTTT.

This clonotype was seen repeatedly, ten times or more. The V and J genes are TRBV2 and TRBJ1-5; no clear D gene. The CDR3 is 14 amino acids. Germline V gene sequence: CDR1 SNHLY, CDR2 FYNNEI. Trimming removed 6 bases from V and 2 bases from J, with 11 bases in between. The CDR3: CASSPQYGNQPQHF. CDR3 in DNA: TGTGCCAGCAGCCCGCAGTATGGCAATCAGCCCCAGCATTTT. The full variable domain, with the rest looked up from reference TRBV2 and TRBJ1-5, is EPEVTQTPSHQVTQMGQEVILRCVPISNHLYFYWYRQILGQKVEFLVSFYNNEISEKSEIFDDQFSVERPDGSNFTLKIRSTKLEDSAMYFCASSPQYGNQPQHFGDGTRLSIL.

This clonotype came up many times. The chain uses TRBV2 and TRBJ2-1; TRBD2 matches at 13 bases. The V gene end was trimmed by 4 bases and the J gene end by 6 bases; junction bases not matched to a gene: 6. Germline CDR1 is SNHLY and CDR2 is FYNNEI. CDR3 size: 16 residues. The CDR3 DNA reads TGTGCCAGCAGTGGGACTAGCGGGAGAATCGGCAATGAGCAGTTCTTC. This encodes CASSGTSGRIGNEQFF.

The chain links TRBV30 to TRBJ1-5; TRBD1 might be the D (5 bases). The germline gives CDR1 GTSNPN, CDR2 SVGIG (reference sequence). V lost 1 base to trimming and J lost 6 bases, with 19 bases between them. The CDR3 covers 16 residues. The CDR3: CAWSGPQGIGSQPQHF. In DNA form, the CDR3 reads TGTGCCTGGAGTGGCCCTCAGGGAATCGGTAGTCAGCCCCAGCATTTT.

This clonotype was found many times. This chain connects TRBV5-1 to TRBJ2-3; D tentatively reads TRBD1 or TRBD2 (5 bases each). The germline V gene has CDR1 SGHRS and CDR2 YFSETQ. The V gene lost 6 bases and the J gene lost 4 bases, with 12 bases spanning the gap. The CDR3 is made up of 13 amino acids. The CDR3 protein is CASKGTAADTQYF. Written as DNA, the CDR3 is TGCGCCAGCAAGGGGACCGCCGCAGATACGCAGTATTTT.

J is TRBJ2-2 and V is TRBV19; TRBD2 matches at 7 bases. The CDR3 is made up of 16 amino acids. V lost 3 bases and J lost 1; bases outside the gene matches: 5. Germline CDR1 is LNHDA and CDR2 is SQIVND (reference sequence). Here the CDR3 DNA reads TGTGCCAGTAGTATTGGAGGACTAGGGAACACCGGGGAGCTGTTTTTT. This translates into CASSIGGLGNTGELFF.

About this clonotype itself: A much larger clonotype is one base distant, so this may be a read error. The rearrangement uses TRBV12-3 or TRBV12-4 and TRBJ2-1; a weak D match, TRBD1 (6 bases). There are 12 residues in the CDR3. CDR3 protein: CANSLDSNEQFF. The CDR3 DNA is TGTGCCAACAGTTTGGACAGCAATGAGCAGTTCTTC.

This clonotype has only a few counts. CDR3 amino acids: CATSDSRGYTF. DNA of the CDR3: TGTGCCACCAGTGATTCCCGGGGCTACACCTTC. The chain employs TRBV24-1 and TRBJ1-2; D remains ambiguous. In germline, CDR1 is KGHDR, CDR2 SFDVKD. The V gene lost 2 bases and the J gene lost 8 bases, with 5 bases spanning the gap. The CDR3 has 11 amino acids.

Points on this clonotype: A much larger clone lies one base from this, so it may be a read error. No conserved phenylalanine or tryptophan ends this CDR3, so it is likely a read error. The gene calls are TRBV3-1 and TRBJ2-7, with D maybe TRBD1 (6 bases). V was cut by 1 base and J by 2 bases, with 12 bases left in between. Germline V gene sequence: CDR1 LGHDT, CDR2 YNNKEL (reference sequence). The CDR3 is 15 amino acids. DNA for the CDR3: TGTGCCAGCAGCCAAGGGTCCGAGGGGGCCTACGAGCAGTACCTC. This gives the protein CASSQGSEGAYEQYL.

This clonotype was detected once. CDR3 residues: CASRRYQETQYF. The CDR3 region has the DNA TGTGCCAGCAGACGATACCAAGAGACCCAGTACTTC. The chain joins TRBV6-1 to TRBJ2-5; D gene unclear. The length of the CDR3 is 12 residues. Germline assignment: CDR1 MNHNS and CDR2 SASEGT. Trimming left V 6 bases short and J 0 bases short, with 5 bases between.

This clonotype was detected many times. This chain joins TRBV6-2 or TRBV6-3 and TRBJ2-2; D may be TRBD2 (6 bases). The germline V and J ends were trimmed by 9 bases and 2 bases, with 19 bases remaining between them. CDR3 length: 16 amino acids. CDR1 is MNHEY, CDR2 SVGEGT, per germline. Here the CDR3 reads CASSREAGSNTGELFF. Here the CDR3 DNA reads TGTGCCAGTTCCAGGGAAGCGGGCTCTAACACCGGGGAGCTGTTTTTT.

This clonotype was seen ten or more times. The chain joins TRBV28 to TRBJ2-7; D is tentatively TRBD1 or TRBD2 (7 bases each). Looked up from germline, CDR1 is MDHEN and CDR2 is SYDVKM. The CDR3 covers 15 residues. The ends were cut back, 3 bases at V and 4 bases at J, with 16 bases in the middle. The CDR3 nucleotides read TGTGCCAGCAGTTTGCGGGGGACAGCCCTATACGAGCAGTACTTC. Protein sequence: CASSLRGTALYEQYF.

The rearrangement uses TRBV6-1 and TRBJ2-7; D not resolved. The ends were cut back, 1 base at V and 0 bases at J, with 10 bases in the middle. The CDR3 is made up of 15 amino acids. Per germline, CDR1 MNHNS and CDR2 SASEGT. CDR3 in amino acids: CASSEEQIPSYEQYF. The CDR3, as DNA: TGTGCCAGCAGTGAAGAACAGATACCCTCCTACGAGCAGTACTTC.

Many counts were recorded for this clonotype. The chain employs TRBV6-2 or TRBV6-3 and TRBJ1-1, with D uncertain. The CDR3 runs to 11 residues. The V gene's germline CDR1 is MNHEY and CDR2 SVGEGT. Trimming pared 4 bases from V and 5 bases from J, leaving 5 bases between. CDR3 in DNA: TGTGCCAGCAGTTTCGAGACTGAAGCTTTCTTT. Protein: CASSFETEAFF.